Listed here are 26 T cell receptor beta chains from one sample, sequenced in a study of blood T cell repertoires in COVID-19. Here immunoSEQ multiplex PCR was the method, and the copy in TCRdb shows in-frame clones only, minus some. The table records about 270,000 clones, 85% of them present only once. Material for sequencing was peripheral blood. The receptors were gathered from a human donor in a cohort sampled during active COVID-19.

This chain connects TRBV14 to TRBJ2-3; TRBD2 matches 8 bases. Trimming took 4 bases from V and 1 from J; bases not matched to a gene: 4. The CDR3 spans 15 residues. Germline lookup yields CDR1 SGHDN and CDR2 FVKESK. The CDR3 DNA is TGTGCCAGCAGCCGGCTACTAGCGGGCACAGATACGCAGTATTTT. Translating it yields CASSRLLAGTDTQYF.

The CDR3 loop is CASSPGQLGNTEAFF. DNA for the CDR3: TGTGCCAGCAGTCCGGGACAGCTCGGGAACACTGAAGCTTTCTTT. This rearrangement joins TRBV27 to TRBJ1-1; 7 positions agree with TRBD1. CDR1 is MNHEY and CDR2 is SMNVEV in the germline V gene (reference sequence). The J segment lost 1 base and the V segment lost 5 bases, leaving 7 bases of the junction unmatched. CDR3 length: 15 amino acids.

The chain couples TRBV27 to TRBJ1-2; 7 nucleotides match TRBD1. From germline, CDR1 is MNHEY and CDR2 SMNVEV (reference sequence). Unmatched junction bases numbered 12, after V lost 8 bases and J lost 6 bases. The CDR3 totals 14 residues. In DNA form, the CDR3 reads TGTGCCAGCTCGACCTGGGGGACAGCCCATGGCTACACCTTC. It translates to CASSTWGTAHGYTF.

About this clone itself: This specimen includes other DNA sequences encoding the same CDR3. The chain has TRBV19 and TRBJ1-5, with a weak D call TRBD1 (6 bases). Germline assignment: CDR1 LNHDA and CDR2 SQIVND (reference sequence). The CDR3 sequence is 16 residues long. Trimming removed 0 bases at V and 1 base at J, with 10 bases between. The CDR3 DNA reads as TGTGCCAGTAGTATAGAGGGCAGGGGAAGCAATCAGCCCCAGCATTTT. Its translation: CASSIEGRGSNQPQHF.

The rearrangement uses TRBV5-1 and TRBJ1-1; unclear D gene. Looked up from germline, CDR1 is SGHRS and CDR2 is YFSETQ. The CDR3 runs 15 residues. The ends were cut back, 4 bases at V and 1 base at J, with 14 bases in the middle. Here the CDR3 DNA reads TGCGCCAGCAGCGGTCAACACAATACGAACACTGAAGCTTTCTTT. It encodes CASSGQHNTNTEAFF.

The chain couples TRBV2 to TRBJ1-2, with D possibly TRBD1 on 5 matching bases. This CDR3 region has 14 residues. Germline loops: CDR1 SNHLY, CDR2 FYNNEI. V was pared by 6 bases and J by 5 bases, with 16 bases between. As DNA, the CDR3 is TGTGCCAGCAGAGGTGACAGTTCCCGGTATGGCTACACCTTC. Its protein product is CASRGDSSRYGYTF.

The chain joins TRBV2 to TRBJ2-1; the match to TRBD2 covers 7 bases. CDR1 and CDR2 from the germline V gene are SNHLY and FYNNEI. The CDR3 totals 15 residues. With V trimmed by 6 bases and J by 5 bases, 10 bases remained unmatched. In DNA form, the CDR3 reads TGTGCCAGCAGGAGGGGCCTAGCGGCGAACAATGAGCAGTTCTTC. Translated, it gives CASRRGLAANNEQFF.

This clone was detected once. The chain uses TRBV12-5 and TRBJ2-3; D unclear. CDR3 length: 13 amino acids. V dropped 2 bases and J dropped 5 bases, with 8 bases sitting between them. Germline loops: CDR1 LGHNT, CDR2 FRNRAP. The CDR3 DNA reads as TGTGCTAGTGGTTTGTCCCCCGGAGATACGCAGTATTTT. Translated: CASGLSPGDTQYF.

The CDR3 region has the DNA TGTGCCAGTAGTACCCCGACAGGGAGTGGCTACACCTTC. As protein: CASSTPTGSGYTF. This chain uses TRBV19 with TRBJ1-2, with TRBD1 matching over 7 bases. CDR3 length: 13 amino acids. The junction had 6 bases not matched to a gene; V was cut back by 4 bases and J by 7 bases. Germline-derived CDR1 and CDR2 are LNHDA and SQIVND (reference sequence).

The chain combines TRBV3-1 (or the pseudogene TRBV3-2) with TRBJ2-3, with D unclear. This CDR3 spans 13 amino acids. CDR1 and CDR2 (germline): LGHDT, YNNKEL (reference sequence). With 1 base removed from V and 9 bases from J, the gap between germline ends came to 11 bases. This CDR3 reads CASSQAAPRTQYF. CDR3 in DNA: TGTGCCAGCAGCCAAGCTGCGCCCCGGACGCAGTATTTT.

The gene calls are TRBV28 and TRBJ1-2; maybe TRBD1 (5 bases). Germline loops: CDR1 MDHEN, CDR2 SYDVKM. Trimming took off 5 bases at V and 4 bases at J, with 17 bases between the two ends. CDR3 length: 15 residues. The CDR3, as DNA: TGTGCCAGCAGTACCACCAGGGTATTCTCCTATGGCTACACCTTC. Protein sequence: CASSTTRVFSYGYTF.

This clone was recorded once. The CDR3 spells CASSLPGGGTDTQYF. Here the CDR3 DNA reads TGTGCCAGCAGTCTCCCGGGGGGTGGCACAGATACGCAGTATTTT. The chain joins TRBV28 to TRBJ2-3, with 7 bases matching TRBD2. The trim removed 5 bases at V and 1 base at J, leaving 6 bases unmatched. The CDR3 is 15 amino acids. Germline CDR1 MDHEN, CDR2 SYDVKM. The whole variable domain, remainder taken from reference TRBV28 and TRBJ2-3, is DVKVTQSSRYLVKRTGEKVFLECVQDMDHENMFWYRQDPGLGLRLIYFSYDVKMKEKGDIPEGYSVSREKKERFSLILESASTNQTSMYLCASSLPGGGTDTQYFGPGTRLTVL.

Only a few counts were recorded for this clone. This sequence joins TRBV5-4 and TRBJ1-1, with D perhaps matching TRBD1 (6 bases). Per the germline V gene, CDR1 is SGHNT and CDR2 is YYREEE (reference sequence). There are 17 residues in the CDR3. Trimming took 0 bases from V and 1 from J, leaving 16 bases between them. CDR3 in amino acids: CASSLGTVRKKNTEAFF. CDR3 DNA sequence: TGTGCCAGCAGCTTGGGGACAGTGCGTAAGAAGAACACTGAAGCTTTCTTT.

The chain carries TRBV4-3 and TRBJ1-2, with TRBD1 as a possible D gene (6 bases). From germline, CDR1 is LGHNA and CDR2 YSLEER. The V and J ends lost 0 bases and 5 bases respectively, with 10 bases between them. CDR3 size: 14 residues. The CDR3 loop is CASSQETGDYGYTF. In DNA form, the CDR3 reads TGCGCCAGCAGCCAAGAGACAGGAGATTATGGCTACACCTTC.

The chain carries TRBV10-3 and TRBJ1-1; 7 positions agree with TRBD1. CDR1 is ENHRY and CDR2 is SYGVKD in the germline V gene. This CDR3 spans 13 amino acids. The trim removed 5 bases at V and 1 base at J, leaving 1 base unmatched. The CDR3 spells CAISRTGNTEAFF. The CDR3 DNA sequence: TGTGCCATCAGTCGGACAGGGAACACTGAAGCTTTCTTT.

The rearrangement joins TRBV18 to TRBJ1-2; D is unclear. Germline CDR1 reads KGHSH; CDR2 reads LQKENI. V lost 3 bases and J 2 bases, leaving 10 bases between the germline ends. This CDR3 region has 14 residues. The chain's CDR3 is CASSPAQKNYGYTF. The CDR3 nucleotides are TGTGCCAGCTCACCCGCCCAGAAGAACTATGGCTACACCTTC.

The chain employs TRBV28 and TRBJ1-5; 7 nucleotides align to TRBD1. This CDR3 contains 15 residues. The V gene end was trimmed by 2 bases and the J gene end by 3 bases; junction bases not matched to a gene: 4. The germline V gene has CDR1 MDHEN and CDR2 SYDVKM. The CDR3 sequence: CASSLGTDDNQPQHF. The CDR3 DNA is TGTGCCAGCAGTTTAGGGACAGATGACAATCAGCCCCAGCATTTT.

The table lists this clone with a few counts. The gene calls are TRBV7-9 and TRBJ2-2; D gene unclear. Trimming cost V 3 bases and J 2 bases, with 7 bases left between them. CDR3 length equals 14 residues. The germline V gene has CDR1 SEHNR and CDR2 FQNEAQ (reference sequence). CDR3: CASSFTENTGELFF. DNA for the CDR3: TGTGCCAGCAGCTTTACAGAAAACACCGGGGAGCTGTTTTTT. Full variable domain (rest looked up from reference TRBV7-9 and TRBJ2-2): DTGVSQNPRHKITKRGQNVTFRCDPISEHNRLYWYRQTLGQGPEFLTYFQNEAQLEKSRLLSDRFSAERPKGSFSTLEIQRTEQGDSAMYLCASSFTENTGELFFGEGSRLTVL.

V usage is TRBV29-1 and J usage is TRBJ1-2; perhaps TRBD1 as D (5 bases). Germline V gene sequence: CDR1 SQVTM, CDR2 ANQGSEA. The V end was cut by 4 bases, the J end by 0 bases, with 9 bases between. The CDR3 has 13 residues. The CDR3 sequence is CSVGTPPNYGYTF. In DNA form, the CDR3 reads TGCAGCGTTGGGACACCCCCTAACTATGGCTACACCTTC.

The gene calls are TRBV18 and TRBJ2-2, with a weak D call TRBD1 (5 bases). Germline loops: CDR1 KGHSH, CDR2 LQKENI. This CDR3 is built from 14 residues. Trimming left V 4 bases short and J 1 base short, with 7 bases between. The CDR3 loop reads CASSQGLNTGELFF. In DNA, the CDR3 is TGTGCCAGCTCACAGGGGTTGAACACCGGGGAGCTGTTTTTT.

This rearrangement joins TRBV4-3 to TRBJ2-5, with D unresolved. Germline lookup yields CDR1 LGHNA and CDR2 YSLEER. This CDR3 contains 12 residues. Trimming removed 0 bases from V and 7 bases from J, with 6 bases in between. CDR3 in amino acids: CASSQDRGTQYF. The CDR3 DNA is TGCGCCAGCAGCCAAGATCGAGGGACCCAGTACTTC.

This chain links TRBV15 with TRBJ2-2, with a tentative D call TRBD2 (5 bases). The V end lost 0 bases, the J end lost 1 base, and 12 bases lay between the germline ends. CDR3 size: 17 residues. The germline CDR1 and CDR2 sequences are LNHNV and YYDKDF (reference sequence). The CDR3 region is CATSRDPGSWNTGELFF. The CDR3 region has the DNA TGTGCCACCAGCAGAGATCCGGGATCCTGGAACACCGGGGAGCTGTTTTTT.

DNA of the CDR3: TGTGCCAGTGGGGAGCAGGGGATTAACAATGAGCAGTTCTTC. As protein: CASGEQGINNEQFF. J is TRBJ2-1 and V is TRBV2; possibly TRBD1 for D (6 bases). This CDR3 region has 14 residues. CDR1 and CDR2 (germline): SNHLY, FYNNEI. Trimming cost V 9 bases and J 5 bases, with 17 bases left between them.

The chain joins TRBV7-9 to TRBJ2-3; D call uncertain. This CDR3 is 14 amino acids long. CDR1 SEHNR and CDR2 FQNEAQ come from the germline V gene (reference sequence). Trimming cost V 1 base and J 0 bases, with 5 bases left between them. For the CDR3, the DNA is TGTGCCAGCAGCTTAGTTCGGAGCACAGATACGCAGTATTTT. Residues: CASSLVRSTDTQYF.

The rearrangement uses TRBV6-1 and TRBJ2-5; D is unclear. Germline-derived CDR1 and CDR2 are MNHNS and SASEGT. With 2 bases removed from V and 5 bases from J, the gap between germline ends came to 9 bases. The CDR3 length is 13 residues. The DNA of the CDR3 is TGTGCCAGCAGTGAATCAACTGCGGAGACCCAGTACTTC. Translating it yields CASSESTAETQYF.

The V gene is TRBV27, the J gene TRBJ1-2; D unclear. V was cut by 8 bases and J by 8 bases, with 18 bases left in between. Germline CDR1 reads MNHEY; CDR2 reads SMNVEV (reference sequence). The CDR3 is 13 amino acids. The CDR3 nucleotides are TGTGCCAGCGGATCCTGGTCGGGAGGGGGCTACACCTTC. Its translation: CASGSWSGGGYTF.